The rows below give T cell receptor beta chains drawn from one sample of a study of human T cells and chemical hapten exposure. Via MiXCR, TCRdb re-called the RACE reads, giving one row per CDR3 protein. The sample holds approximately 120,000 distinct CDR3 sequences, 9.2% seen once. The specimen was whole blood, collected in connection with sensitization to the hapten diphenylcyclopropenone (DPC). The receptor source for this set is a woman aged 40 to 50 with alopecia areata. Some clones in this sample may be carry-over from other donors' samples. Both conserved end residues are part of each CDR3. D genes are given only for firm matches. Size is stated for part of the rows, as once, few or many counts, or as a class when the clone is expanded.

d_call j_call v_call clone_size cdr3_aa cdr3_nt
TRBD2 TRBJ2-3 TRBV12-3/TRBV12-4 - CASSPTSGGPSWDTQYF TGTGCCAGCAGTCCAACTAGCGGGGGGCCCTCTTGGGATACGCAGTATTTT
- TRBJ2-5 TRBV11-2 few CASSFTADGGETQYF TGTGCCAGCAGCTTCACCGCAGATGGTGGAGAGACCCAGTACTTC
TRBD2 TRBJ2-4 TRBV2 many CASSEEVAGWIIQYF TGTGCCAGCAGTGAAGAGGTAGCGGGGTGGATAATTCAGTACTTC
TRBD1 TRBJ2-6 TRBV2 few CASSDGTAGANVLTF TGTGCCAGCAGTGATGGGACAGCCGGGGCCAACGTCCTGACTTTC
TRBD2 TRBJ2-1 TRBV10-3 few CATGLAGANEQFF TGTGCCACCGGACTAGCGGGGGCTAATGAGCAGTTCTTC
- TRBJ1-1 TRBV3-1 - CASSHPATGSRTEAFF TGTGCCAGCAGCCACCCAGCCACAGGGTCGAGAACTGAAGCTTTCTTT
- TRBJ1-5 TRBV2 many CASSGQINQPQHF TGTGCCAGCAGTGGACAGATTAATCAGCCCCAGCATTTT
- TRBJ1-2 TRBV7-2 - CASSLQADYGYTF TGTGCCAGCAGCTTACAGGCAGACTATGGCTACACCTTC
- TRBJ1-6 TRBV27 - CASSTRANSPLHF TGTGCCAGCAGTACCAGGGCTAATTCACCCCTCCACTTT
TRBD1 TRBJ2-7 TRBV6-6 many CASSYLQTGAGEQYF TGTGCCAGCAGTTACTTGCAGACAGGGGCGGGCGAGCAGTACTTC
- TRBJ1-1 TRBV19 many CASSIYGGTEAFF TGTGCCAGTAGTATTTACGGAGGTACTGAAGCTTTCTTT
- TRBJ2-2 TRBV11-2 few CASSRGGRETGELFF TGTGCCAGCAGCCGTGGGGGGCGGGAAACCGGGGAGCTGTTTTTT
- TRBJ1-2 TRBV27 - CASRGWDGYTF TGTGCCAGCCGTGGGTGGGATGGCTACACCTTC
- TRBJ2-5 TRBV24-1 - CATSDPGTGETQYF TGTGCCACCAGTGATCCAGGGACGGGCGAGACCCAGTACTTC
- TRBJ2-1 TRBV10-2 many CASSAAGALVDEQFF TGCGCCAGCAGTGCCGCGGGGGCACTTGTCGATGAGCAGTTCTTC
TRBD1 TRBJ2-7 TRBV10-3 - CAISRDSSSYEQYF TGTGCCATCAGTCGGGACAGCAGCTCCTACGAGCAGTACTTC
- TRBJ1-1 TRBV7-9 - CASSLVSAEAFF TGTGCCAGCAGCTTAGTTTCGGCTGAAGCTTTCTTT
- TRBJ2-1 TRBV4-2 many CASSQDRSPYNEQFF TGTGCCAGCAGCCAAGATCGGAGTCCCTACAATGAGCAGTTCTTC
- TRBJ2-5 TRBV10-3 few CAITGRVAARETQYF TGTGCCATCACCGGCAGGGTGGCCGCCAGGGAGACCCAGTACTTC
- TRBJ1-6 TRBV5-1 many CASSFEETTYNSPLHF TGCGCCAGCAGCTTTGAGGAAACGACCTATAATTCACCCCTCCACTTT
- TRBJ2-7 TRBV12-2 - CASRLLSDYEQYF TGTGCAAGTCGCTTACTCTCGGACTACGAGCAGTACTTC
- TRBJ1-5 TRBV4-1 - CASSQASRGQPQHF TGCGCCAGCAGCCAAGCTTCCCGGGGGCAGCCCCAGCATTTT
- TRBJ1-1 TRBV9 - CASSAMEMNTEAFF TGTGCCAGCAGCGCCATGGAGATGAACACTGAAGCTTTCTTT
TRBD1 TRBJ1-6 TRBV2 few CASSEVRQGAPLHF TGTGCCAGCAGTGAAGTCAGGCAGGGGGCACCCCTCCACTTT
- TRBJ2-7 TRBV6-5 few CASSYSIAGAYEQYF TGTGCCAGCAGTTACTCGATTGCGGGGGCGTACGAGCAGTACTTC
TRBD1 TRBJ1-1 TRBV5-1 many CASSLTGVQNTEAFF TGCGCCAGCAGCCTGACAGGGGTTCAAAACACTGAAGCTTTCTTT
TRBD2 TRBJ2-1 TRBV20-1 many CSAVTSGGDEQFF TGCAGTGCGGTCACTAGCGGGGGGGATGAGCAGTTCTTC
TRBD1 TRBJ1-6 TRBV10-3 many CAIRSGTVLNSPLHF TGTGCCATCAGGAGCGGGACAGTTCTTAATTCACCCCTCCACTTT
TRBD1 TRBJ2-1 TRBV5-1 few CASSFDRGPNEQFF TGCGCCAGCAGCTTCGACAGGGGGCCCAATGAGCAGTTCTTC
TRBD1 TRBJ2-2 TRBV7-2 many CASSSRTGGASGELFF TGTGCCAGCAGCTCCCGGACAGGGGGCGCGTCCGGGGAGCTGTTTTTT
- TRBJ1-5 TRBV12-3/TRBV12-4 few CASKVGGALNQPQHF TGTGCCAGCAAGGTCGGGGGCGCCCTAAATCAGCCCCAGCATTTT
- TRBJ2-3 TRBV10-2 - CASFGLDTDTQYF TGCGCCAGCTTCGGACTGGACACAGATACGCAGTATTTT
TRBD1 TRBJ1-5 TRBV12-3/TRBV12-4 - CASSSGQVRGGNQPQHF TGTGCCAGCAGTTCGGGACAGGTGCGGGGCGGCAATCAGCCCCAGCATTTT
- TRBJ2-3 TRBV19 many CATSRDWGARTDTQYF TGTGCCACCTCTCGCGATTGGGGGGCGCGGACAGATACGCAGTATTTT
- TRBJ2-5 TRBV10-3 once CAISGAGYETQYF TGTGCCATCAGCGGGGCGGGTTATGAGACCCAGTACTTC